The 25 T cell receptor beta chains given below trace back to one sample, sequenced in a study of shared clonotypes between healthy human individuals. Here immunoSEQ multiplex PCR was the method, and the copy in TCRdb shows in-frame clones only, minus some. The sample has over 400,000 clones, approximately 84% seen once; the top ten hold about 13%. The source material was PBMCs. Receptor source: a middle-aged woman in good health. Some clones in this sample may be carry-over from other donors' samples.

The gene calls are TRBV28 and TRBJ1-2; D possibly corresponds to TRBD1 (6 bases). Trimming stripped 4 bases from V and 4 bases from J, with 13 bases between. The CDR3 extends over 14 amino acids. The germline CDR1 and CDR2 sequences are MDHEN and SYDVKM. CDR3 sequence: CASSSIGQSYGYTF. CDR3 nucleotide sequence: TGTGCCAGCAGTTCAATCGGACAGTCCTATGGCTACACCTTC.

The gene calls are TRBV7-9 and TRBJ2-3; D gene unclear. This CDR3 has 16 amino acids. The V gene's germline CDR1 is SEHNR and CDR2 FQNEAQ (reference sequence). Trimming removed 1 base from V and 0 bases from J, with 11 bases in between. CDR3 nucleotide sequence: TGTGCCAGCAGCTTAGGTGATTTTGGGAGCACAGATACGCAGTATTTT. It encodes CASSLGDFGSTDTQYF.

Of note for this clone: In the same sample, other DNA sequences code for this CDR3. The CDR3: CASSEYGTDTQYF. As DNA, the CDR3 is TGTGCCAGCAGTGAATATGGCACAGATACGCAGTATTTT. V is TRBV25-1 and J is TRBJ2-3; D gene ambiguous. Looked up from germline, CDR1 is MGHDK and CDR2 is SYGVNS. Trimming removed 0 bases at V and 1 base at J, with 2 bases between. The CDR3 totals 13 residues.

Regarding this clone: The sample holds other DNA sequences that translate to the same CDR3. V is TRBV7-9 and J is TRBJ2-3; D unresolved. The CDR3 consists of 11 residues. Germline lookup yields CDR1 SEHNR and CDR2 FQNEAQ (reference sequence). Trimming shortened V by 2 bases and J by 6 bases, and 3 bases separated the two germline ends. CDR3 nucleotides: TGTGCCAGCAGCTTATTGGATACGCAGTATTTT. This codes for CASSLLDTQYF.

This clone has only one observation. The rearrangement uses TRBV29-1 and TRBJ2-5; 8 positions match TRBD1. This CDR3 is 14 amino acids long. The J segment lost 1 base and the V segment lost 7 bases, leaving 8 bases of the junction unmatched. Germline assignment: CDR1 SQVTM and CDR2 ANQGSEA. CDR3 amino acids: CSASTGVSQETQYF. The CDR3, as DNA: TGCAGCGCATCGACAGGGGTATCCCAAGAGACCCAGTACTTC.

V gene TRBV29-1 combines with J gene TRBJ2-7; perhaps TRBD1 as D (6 bases). The germline V and J ends were trimmed by 3 bases and 2 bases, with 11 bases remaining between them. There are 13 residues in the CDR3. The V gene's germline CDR1 is SQVTM and CDR2 ANQGSEA. Here the CDR3 reads CSVELDSPYEQYF. The DNA of the CDR3 is TGCAGCGTTGAGCTGGACAGCCCCTACGAGCAGTACTTC.

The chain has TRBV5-1 and TRBJ2-4; TRBD2 agrees at 7 bases. Germline CDR1 SGHRS, CDR2 YFSETQ. V lost 4 bases to trimming and J lost 8 bases; unmatched junction nucleotides: 12. The CDR3 is made up of 15 amino acids. The CDR3 bases are TGCGCCAGCAGCGCGGGGGAACCTACGCGGGACATTCAGTACTTC. It is translated as CASSAGEPTRDIQYF. Based on the CDR3 plus reference TRBV5-1 and TRBJ2-4, the full variable domain is KAGVTQTPRYLIKTRGQQVTLSCSPISGHRSVSWYQQTPGQGLQFLFEYFSETQRNKGNFPGRFSGRQFSNSRSEMNVSTLELGDSALYLCASSAGEPTRDIQYFGAGTRLSVL.

The chain couples TRBV28 to TRBJ1-2; 7 bases fit TRBD1. Germline CDR1 reads MDHEN; CDR2 reads SYDVKM. The V segment lost 8 bases and the J segment 4 bases; nucleotides outside the gene matches: 10. This CDR3 is built from 14 residues. The CDR3 coding sequence is TGTGCCAGCCTCCTAAGTGGGACAGCCTATGGCTACACCTTC. This encodes CASLLSGTAYGYTF.

This sequence joins TRBV28 and TRBJ2-2; a weak D match, TRBD1 (5 bases). The ends were cut back, 8 bases at V and 3 bases at J, with 16 bases in the middle. Germline values: CDR1 MDHEN, CDR2 SYDVKM. There are 15 residues in the CDR3. Written as DNA, the CDR3 is TGTGCCAGCCTATCTCCAGGGTGGGACACCGGGGAGCTGTTTTTT. This translates into CASLSPGWDTGELFF.

The J gene is TRBJ2-2, the V gene TRBV10-3, with unresolved D. With 10 bases removed from V and 4 bases from J, the gap between germline ends came to 16 bases. CDR1 is ENHRY, CDR2 SYGVKD, per germline. This CDR3 is built from 14 residues. CDR3 sequence: CATMGTASTGELFF. As DNA, the CDR3 is TGTGCCACCATGGGAACGGCGAGCACCGGGGAGCTGTTTTTT.

The sample holds a few counts of this clone. The chain combines TRBV5-4 with TRBJ2-1, with 15 positions matching TRBD2. This CDR3 has 17 amino acids. Germline V CDR1 and CDR2: SGHNT, YYREEE (reference sequence). After removal of 3 bases from V and 4 bases from J, the junction contained 5 bases not matched to a gene. CDR3: CASSYSGLAGGYNEQFF. The CDR3 DNA reads TGTGCCAGCAGCTATTCCGGACTAGCGGGAGGGTACAATGAGCAGTTCTTC.

This chain connects TRBV5-6 to TRBJ1-3; 7 nucleotides match TRBD1. This CDR3 comprises 15 residues. Germline values: CDR1 SGHDT, CDR2 YYEEEE. V shed 3 bases and J 1 base; nucleotides not matched to a gene: 4. The CDR3 is CASSYTGASGNTIYF. Written as DNA, the CDR3 is TGTGCCAGCAGCTACACAGGGGCGTCTGGAAACACCATATATTTT.

The chain recombines TRBV5-1 with TRBJ2-7, with D possibly TRBD1 on 6 matching bases. This CDR3 has 15 amino acids. The V end was cut by 4 bases, the J end by 3 bases, with 17 bases between. Per the germline V gene, CDR1 is SGHRS and CDR2 is YFSETQ. CDR3 region: CASSPELARGYEQYF. The CDR3 region has the DNA TGCGCCAGCAGCCCGGAGCTCGCCAGGGGCTACGAGCAGTACTTC.

The rearrangement links TRBV11-2 to TRBJ2-1, with D possibly TRBD1 on 6 matching bases. Germline V CDR1 and CDR2: SGHAT, FQNNGV. The V gene lost 1 base and the J gene lost 7 bases, with 11 bases spanning the gap. The CDR3 has 14 residues. Here the CDR3 reads CASSLVSGANEQFF. The CDR3 region has the DNA TGTGCCAGCAGCTTAGTATCAGGGGCAAATGAGCAGTTCTTC.

The chain joins TRBV7-3 to TRBJ2-2; TRBD1 might be the D (6 bases). The germline V gene has CDR1 SGHTA and CDR2 FQGTGA. Trimming shortened V by 3 bases and J by 6 bases, and 8 bases separated the two germline ends. CDR3 length: 13 amino acids. The CDR3: CASSFTGPGELFF. The CDR3 DNA reads TGTGCCAGCAGCTTCACAGGGCCCGGGGAGCTGTTTTTT.

Turning to this clone: Given a far larger clone just one base away, this is likely a sequencing read error. CDR3 amino acids: CASSLDGSRMDTQYF. DNA for the CDR3: TGCGCCAGCAGCTTGGATGGTAGCAGGATGGATACGCAGTATTTT. J is TRBJ2-3 and V is TRBV5-1, with D unclear. CDR1 is SGHRS and CDR2 is YFSETQ in the germline V gene. Deletions cut 0 bases from V and 6 bases from J, with 14 bases between. The CDR3 runs to 15 residues.

In this sample, this clone turned up a few times. The chain links TRBV21-1 to TRBJ1-1. TRBV21-1 is a documented pseudogene. The CDR3 contains 15 residues. The CDR3 loop reads CASSKAGGLNTEAFF. CDR3 DNA: TGTGCCAGCAGCAAAGCTGGAGGGTTGAACACTGAAGCTTTCTTT.

The chain couples TRBV10-3 to TRBJ2-1; no clear D. Looked up from germline, CDR1 is ENHRY and CDR2 is SYGVKD. The CDR3 sequence is 12 residues long. V was trimmed by 3 bases and J by 10 bases, leaving 10 bases between them. The CDR3 protein is CAISEAEREQFF. CDR3 nucleotide sequence: TGTGCCATCAGTGAAGCCGAGAGGGAGCAGTTCTTC.

The chain links TRBV29-1 to TRBJ2-1; 10 positions match TRBD2. V lost 1 base to trimming and J lost 3 bases; unmatched junction nucleotides: 12. The germline V gene has CDR1 SQVTM and CDR2 ANQGSEA. This CDR3 comprises 18 residues. In DNA, the CDR3 is TGCAGCGTTGAAGCAGGACCTATAGCGGGAGGTTTCTACAATGAGCAGTTCTTC. Its translation is CSVEAGPIAGGFYNEQFF.

This clone has a handful of counts. The chain is built from TRBV6-5 and TRBJ2-3; 8 bases fit TRBD2. The CDR3 is 15 amino acids. CDR1 and CDR2 (germline): MNHEY, SVGAGI. The V gene end was trimmed by 6 bases and the J gene end by 4 bases; junction bases not matched to a gene: 9. The CDR3 bases are TGTGCCAGCAGCCTGACTAGCGCCTCGCCAGATACGCAGTATTTT. Translated, it gives CASSLTSASPDTQYF.

V gene TRBV7-9 combines with J gene TRBJ2-2; 8 nucleotides line up with TRBD1. The CDR3 spans 17 residues. Germline CDR1 and CDR2: SEHNR and FQNEAQ (reference sequence). Germline trimming cut 5 bases from V and 1 base from J; bases unmatched to any gene: 9. CDR3 DNA sequence: TGTGCCAGCAGCCCCCCTCCCGGGACAGGGAACACCGGGGAGCTGTTTTTT. This gives the protein CASSPPPGTGNTGELFF.

As regards this clone: A far larger clone is a single base away, which makes a read error likely. V is TRBV7-2 and J is TRBJ1-2; D gene unclear. Germline CDR1 reads SGHTA; CDR2 reads FQGNSA. There are 14 residues in the CDR3. Trimming took 1 base from V and 6 from J, leaving 12 bases between them. The CDR3: CASSLVLRDNGYTF. The CDR3 region has the DNA TGTGCCAGCAGCTTAGTGTTAAGGGATAATGGCTACACCTTC.

J is TRBJ1-1 and V is TRBV28; TRBD1 matches at 8 bases. CDR1 and CDR2 (germline): MDHEN, SYDVKM. The CDR3 sequence is 16 residues long. Trimming took 3 bases from V and 3 from J; bases not matched to a gene: 9. The CDR3 loop is CASSFFQGAGYTEAFF. The CDR3 region has the DNA TGTGCCAGCAGTTTTTTCCAGGGGGCTGGGTACACTGAAGCTTTCTTT.

The chain couples TRBV4-3 to TRBJ2-3; D is possibly TRBD2 (5 bases). Germline values: CDR1 LGHNA, CDR2 YSLEER. V shed 1 base and J shed 10 bases, with 9 bases lying between them. The CDR3 covers 12 residues. The CDR3 region has the DNA TGCGCCAGCAGCCAAGGGGCGGGCCCGCAGTATTTT. The encoded protein is CASSQGAGPQYF.

CDR3 residues: CASSLAGGTSPYNEQFF. Here the CDR3 DNA reads TGTGCCAGCAGCTTAGCGGGGGGGACTAGTCCCTACAATGAGCAGTTCTTC. The chain uses TRBV7-2 and TRBJ2-1, with 8 bases that match TRBD2. The CDR3 runs to 17 residues. CDR1 and CDR2 from the germline V gene are SGHTA and FQGNSA. V lost 0 bases, J lost 2 bases, and 6 bases stayed unmatched. The full variable domain, its missing parts supplied by reference TRBV7-2 and TRBJ2-1, is GAGVSQSPSNKVTEKGKDVELRCDPISGHTALYWYRQSLGQGLEFLIYFQGNSAPDKSGLPSDRFSAERTGGSVSTLTIQRTQQEDSAVYLCASSLAGGTSPYNEQFFGPGTRLTVL.